The rows below give T cell receptor beta chains drawn from one sample of a study of blood T cell repertoires in COVID-19. Sequencing was performed with immunoSEQ multiplex PCR; in TCRdb, only in-frame clones are kept and a portion is missing. Of 300,000 or so clones in the sample, more than 75% were seen once. The specimen was peripheral blood. Receptor source: a woman in her 50s with acute or convalescent COVID-19. Both conserved end residues are part of each CDR3. D genes are given only for firm matches. Part of the rows lack a size; the others show once, few, many or a class for expanded clones.

>-|-|TRBJ2-7|TRBV4-2
CASSQRSGF
TGTGCCAGCAGCCAACGTTCGGGGTTC
>-|TRBD1|TRBJ2-5|TRBV6-5
CASGTGAPETQYF
TGTGCCAGCGGAACAGGGGCTCCAGAGACCCAGTACTTC
>-|-|TRBJ2-3|TRBV6-2/TRBV6-3
CASSRHTDTQYF
TGTGCCAGCAGTAGACACACAGATACGCAGTATTTT
>-|TRBD1|TRBJ2-6|TRBV7-6
CASSLEGAAGANVLTF
TGTGCCAGCAGCTTAGAGGGGGCCGCTGGGGCCAACGTCCTGACTTTC
>-|TRBD2|TRBJ2-7|TRBV24-1
CATSDAGTSGRAHEQYF
TGTGCCACCAGTGACGCCGGGACTAGCGGGAGGGCCCACGAGCAGTACTTC
>once|TRBD1|TRBJ1-4|TRBV29-1
CSALRGPTNEKLFF
TGCAGCGCTCTAAGGGGGCCAACTAATGAAAAACTGTTTTTT
>-|TRBD2|TRBJ2-1|TRBV29-1
CSVDTREDEQFF
TGCAGCGTTGACACGCGGGAGGATGAGCAGTTCTTC
>-|TRBD1|TRBJ2-1|TRBV12-5
CASGLVRDRGPREQFF
TGTGCTAGTGGTTTGGTACGGGACAGGGGGCCGAGGGAGCAGTTCTTC
>-|TRBD2|TRBJ2-1|TRBV9
CASSVWTAGGYNEQFF
TGTGCCAGCAGCGTTTGGACGGCGGGAGGATACAATGAGCAGTTCTTC
>-|-|TRBJ1-3|TRBV12-5
CASGHSATGNTIYF
TGTGCTAGTGGTCACAGTGCGACTGGAAACACCATATATTTT
>-|-|TRBJ2-3|TRBV21-1
CASSKARLAGRVRMSDTQYF
TGTGCCAGCAGCAAAGCGAGACTAGCGGGAAGGGTCCGCATGTCAGATACGCAGTATTTT
>-|TRBD1|TRBJ1-4|TRBV11-2
CASSLEIDRELFF
TGTGCCAGCAGCTTAGAGATCGACAGGGAACTGTTTTTT
>-|TRBD1|TRBJ1-3|TRBV9
CASSVGSGQGAGNTIYF
TGTGCCAGCAGCGTAGGTTCGGGACAGGGGGCCGGAAACACCATATATTTT
>-|-|TRBJ1-1|TRBV20-1
CSASNRVNTEAFF
TGCAGTGCTAGTAACCGGGTGAACACTGAAGCTTTCTTT
>-|-|TRBJ1-4|TRBV7-9
CASSLEAATNEKLFF
TGTGCCAGCAGCTTAGAAGCCGCAACTAATGAAAAACTGTTTTTT
>few|-|TRBJ1-4|TRBV19
CASSRQGRANEKLFF
TGTGCCAGTAGTCGGCAGGGAAGAGCTAATGAAAAACTGTTTTTT
>-|TRBD2|TRBJ2-7|TRBV4-3
CASSLALAGGRTYEQYF
TGCGCCAGCAGCCTAGCCCTAGCGGGAGGGCGCACCTACGAGCAGTACTTC
>once|TRBD2|TRBJ2-7|TRBV27
CASSQDGLAGIYEQYF
TGTGCCAGCAGTCAGGACGGACTAGCGGGGATATACGAGCAGTACTTC
>-|-|TRBJ1-1|TRBV18
CASSRGGMNTEAFF
TGTGCCAGCTCACGGGGGGGCATGAACACTGAAGCTTTCTTT
>-|-|TRBJ1-5|TRBV30
CAWSGGYSNQPQHF
TGTGCCTGGAGCGGAGGCTATAGCAATCAGCCCCAGCATTTT
>-|TRBD1|TRBJ2-7|TRBV27
CASSLKQGNYEQYF
TGTGCCAGCAGTTTAAAACAGGGGAACTACGAGCAGTACTTC
>once|TRBD1|TRBJ2-6|TRBV4-1
CASRRQGTGANVLTF
TGCGCCAGCAGACGACAGGGGACCGGGGCCAACGTCCTGACTTTC
>-|-|TRBJ2-7|TRBV7-9
CAIVGGQGSGSYYEQYF
TGTGCTATTGTGGGAGGACAGGGTAGCGGGAGTTACTACGAGCAGTACTTC
>-|-|TRBJ1-5|TRBV6-6
CASRQDSNQPQHF
TGTGCCAGCAGACAGGATAGCAATCAGCCCCAGCATTTT
>-|TRBD1|TRBJ1-1|TRBV5-1
CASSLDRGNTEAFF
TGCGCCAGCAGCCTGGACAGGGGAAACACTGAAGCTTTCTTT
>-|-|TRBJ2-7|TRBV27
CASRSWVLEEQYF
TGTGCCAGCAGGAGTTGGGTCTTGGAGGAGCAGTACTTC
>-|-|TRBJ2-7|TRBV13
CASSLAFRYSKLSYEQYF
TGTGCCAGCAGCTTAGCTTTTAGGTACAGTAAATTGTCCTACGAGCAGTACTTC
>-|TRBD1|TRBJ2-7|TRBV28
CASRYRGPFEQYF
TGTGCCAGCAGGTACAGGGGACCTTTCGAGCAGTACTTC
>-|-|TRBJ1-5|TRBV19
CASSIEEFDQPQHF
TGTGCCAGTAGTATAGAAGAGTTTGATCAGCCCCAGCATTTT
>-|TRBD1|TRBJ1-1|TRBV27
CASSLGQGGTEAFF
TGTGCCAGCAGTTTAGGGCAGGGGGGAACTGAAGCTTTCTTT
>-|TRBD1|TRBJ1-2|TRBV28
CASSSQGQDYGYTF
TGTGCCAGCAGTTCTCAAGGACAGGACTATGGCTACACCTTC
>once|TRBD2|TRBJ2-7|TRBV5-1
CASSLMTSLYEQYF
TGCGCCAGCAGCTTGATGACTAGCCTGTACGAGCAGTACTTC
>-|-|TRBJ1-1|TRBV29-1
CSVSVWLNTEAFF
TGCAGCGTAAGCGTTTGGTTGAACACTGAAGCTTTCTTT
>-|TRBD2|TRBJ2-7|TRBV3-1/TRBV3-2
CASSPRGGSLQYF
TGTGCCAGCAGCCCGCGGGGCGGGAGCTTGCAGTACTTC
>-|-|TRBJ2-2|TRBV4-2
CASSHQQGSGELFF
TGTGCCAGCAGCCATCAACAGGGTTCGGGGGAGCTGTTTTTT
>-|TRBD2|TRBJ2-1|TRBV4-1
CASSQPTSDEQFF
TGCGCCAGCAGCCAACCGACTAGCGATGAGCAGTTCTTC
>-|TRBD2|TRBJ2-1|TRBV7-3
CASSLTPTSGRPNEQFF
TGTGCCAGCAGCTTAACGCCCACTAGCGGGAGGCCCAATGAGCAGTTCTTC
>-|-|TRBJ1-2|TRBV19
CASRRRDIISNYGYTF
TGTGCCAGTAGACGCAGGGACATAATTTCTAACTATGGCTACACCTTC